The present entry profiles one TCR beta chain with its context. The antigen is unknown. The data stem from a study of cytomegalovirus exposure and HLA in healthy donors. Points from the study as a whole: Fewer N-insertions than the roughly 630-donor mean were reportedly shown by an Asian-associated ancestry cluster in a later analysis. Later on, a genetic analysis was performed. It linked a missense variant in DCLRE1C with V- and J-gene trimming of TCR beta. It was in a later analysis that TCR association rates were seen to vary by HLA locus, highest for DRB1 and lowest for HLA-C.

Although they were nominally healthy when sampled, donors likely had unrecorded immune exposures. 60 Vbeta and 13 Jbeta primers were used in PCR. Sequencing used immunoSEQ multiplex PCR; TCRdb keeps in-frame clones, though not all of them. The table records 200,000 to 300,000 clones, 78% of them present only once. The sequenced material came from PBMCs. This receptor was obtained from a boy younger than 18 in good health and CMV-seronegative.

The DNA of the CDR3 is TGTGCCTGGAGTAGGCAGGGGGCTAGTGAAAAACTGTTTTTT. Translating gives CAWSRQGASEKLFF. The chain recombines TRBV30 with TRBJ1-4; 8 positions agree with TRBD1. The CDR3 is 14 residues long. After removal of 2 bases from V and 7 bases from J, the junction contained 6 bases not matched to a gene. Germline CDR1 GTSNPN, CDR2 SVGIG (reference sequence).